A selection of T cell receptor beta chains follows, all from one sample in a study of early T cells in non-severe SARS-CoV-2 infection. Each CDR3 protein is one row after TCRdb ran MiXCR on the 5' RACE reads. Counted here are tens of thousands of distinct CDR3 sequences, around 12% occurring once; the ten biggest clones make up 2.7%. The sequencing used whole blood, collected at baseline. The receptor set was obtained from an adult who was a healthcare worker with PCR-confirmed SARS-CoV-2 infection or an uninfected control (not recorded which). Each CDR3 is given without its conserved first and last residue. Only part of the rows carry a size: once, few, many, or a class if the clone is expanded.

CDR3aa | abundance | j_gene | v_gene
ASIANPFSNGYT | NA | TRBJ1-2 | TRBV2
ASSEWQRLNEKLF | many | TRBJ1-4 | TRBV2
ASSLGQNNEKLF | few | TRBJ1-4 | TRBV18
ASKSPGSPPGEQF | NA | TRBJ2-1 | TRBV12-3/TRBV12-4
ASSVGTARRPQH | NA | TRBJ1-5 | TRBV27
ASSNQWGSPY | many | TRBJ2-1 | TRBV12-3/TRBV12-4
ASSDILAVFNGELF | NA | TRBJ2-2 | TRBV2
ASSWEGYQETQY | NA | TRBJ2-5 | TRBV5-1
ASSHTGGTYNEQF | NA | TRBJ2-1 | TRBV28
ASSFISSGGPGSTQY | few | TRBJ2-3 | TRBV7-8
ASSSGTATTGELF | many | TRBJ2-2 | TRBV11-2
SASAQGRQPQH | few | TRBJ1-5 | TRBV20-1
ASSRPTTNYEQY | NA | TRBJ2-7 | TRBV28
ASSYTPWDSNQPQH | many | TRBJ1-5 | TRBV6-6
ASSLPREAF | few | TRBJ1-1 | TRBV7-9
ASSSQQGAYNSPLH | NA | TRBJ1-6 | TRBV7-8
ATSRPSPGLKETQY | many | TRBJ2-5 | TRBV15
ASSPRPRGGETQY | many | TRBJ2-5 | TRBV11-2
ASSLRVRAGNEKLF | few | TRBJ1-4 | TRBV28
ASSVGDNEQF | few | TRBJ2-1 | TRBV9
SPQGSLGTQY | few | TRBJ2-5 | TRBV20-1
SARDREFNYGYT | few | TRBJ1-2 | TRBV20-1
SAQVSYEQY | many | TRBJ2-7 | TRBV29-1
ASSTGGTDTQY | many | TRBJ2-3 | TRBV28
ASSLAQGASVIGELF | NA | TRBJ2-2 | TRBV27
ASSPRTGEYGYT | few | TRBJ1-2 | TRBV27
ASGFYRAADTEAF | many | TRBJ1-1 | TRBV12-5
ASSFEIWDSAPNEQF | NA | TRBJ2-1 | TRBV5-1
SARVREDEQY | NA | TRBJ2-7 | TRBV20-1
ASSSRELDEKLF | NA | TRBJ1-4 | TRBV28
ASSFGGEGGYT | NA | TRBJ1-2 | TRBV11-2
ASSPLDAGQETQY | many | TRBJ2-5 | TRBV28
SARDSPGEKLF | few | TRBJ1-4 | TRBV20-1
ASSLGTETQY | many | TRBJ2-5 | TRBV7-9
ASSALGDREEAF | few | TRBJ1-1 | TRBV5-1
ASSLGQPAQY | NA | TRBJ2-5 | TRBV7-2
SARTGGVWAYEQY | NA | TRBJ2-7 | TRBV20-1
ASSQDDGQRGYT | NA | TRBJ1-2 | TRBV4-1
ASSGKVPQETQY | few | TRBJ2-5 | TRBV5-1
ASSFGTDTQY | many | TRBJ2-3 | TRBV7-9